A selection of T cell receptor beta chains follows, all from one sample in a study of blood T cell repertoires in COVID-19. Some clones are missing from TCRdb's copy, which holds only in-frame ones; the method was immunoSEQ multiplex PCR. Of 300,000 or so clones listed, approximately 90% are singletons. Sequenced input: PBMCs or T cells enriched from blood (not recorded which). The receptors shown here come from a woman in her 30s who had recovered from COVID-19. CDR3s include the opening cysteine and the closing phenylalanine or tryptophan. Fields, in order: V gene, J gene, D gene, clone size, CDR3 DNA, CDR3 protein. D genes are given only for firm matches. Size values are once, few and many counts, or a class for expanded clones, and some rows have none.

>TRBV28|TRBJ2-6|TRBD2|few
TGTGCCAGCAGTTCGAGCAAGGTAGCGGGGAGCTCTGGGGCCAACGTCCTGACTTTC
CASSSSKVAGSSGANVLTF
>TRBV3-1/TRBV3-2|TRBJ1-1|.|.
TGTGCCAGCAGCCAAGAAAGCTTCATGAACACTGAAGCTTTCTTT
CASSQESFMNTEAFF
>TRBV7-2|TRBJ2-1|TRBD2|.
TGTGCCAGCAGCTTAGGACTAGCGGGGAGGGGGGAGCAGTTCTTC
CASSLGLAGRGEQFF
>TRBV2|TRBJ1-1|.|.
TGTGCCAGCAGCCTTTCCACTGAAGCTTTCTTT
CASSLSTEAFF
>TRBV28|TRBJ1-2|TRBD1|.
TGTGCCAGCAGTTCGGGACAGGGTCATGGCTACACCTTC
CASSSGQGHGYTF
>TRBV6-2/TRBV6-3|TRBJ1-4|.|.
TGTGCCAGCAGTTACTCGGCAGCGAATGAAAAACTGTTTTTT
CASSYSAANEKLFF
>TRBV30|TRBJ2-4|.|.
TGTGCCTGGGGCCATTACATTCAGTACTTC
CAWGHYIQYF
>TRBV7-2|TRBJ2-3|TRBD2|.
TGTGCCAGCAGTCCCTTCGGGACTAGCGTTACAGATACGCAGTATTTT
CASSPFGTSVTDTQYF
>TRBV19|TRBJ1-5|TRBD1|few
TGTGCCAGTAGTACCCCCCGACAGGGTGCCAATCAGCCCCAGCATTTT
CASSTPRQGANQPQHF
>TRBV6-5|TRBJ1-4|.|once
TGTGCCAGCAGTTACTCGCAACTTTCAACTAATGAAAAACTGTTTTTT
CASSYSQLSTNEKLFF
>TRBV7-2|TRBJ1-5|.|.
TGTGCCAGCAGCTTAGGGCGGAAGGATCAGCCCCAGCATTTT
CASSLGRKDQPQHF
>TRBV28|TRBJ2-5|.|.
TGTGCCAGCAGCCTACGTAACGCCCAAGAGACCCAGTACTTC
CASSLRNAQETQYF
>TRBV19|TRBJ2-3|.|few
TGTGCCAGTAGTATAGGACTATTCACAGATACGCAGTATTTT
CASSIGLFTDTQYF
>TRBV7-2|TRBJ1-3|.|.
TGTGCCAGCAGCTTGGGCAACACCATATATTTT
CASSLGNTIYF
>TRBV2|TRBJ2-3|.|.
TGTGCCGGGGGGGACAGGACTAGCACAGATACGCAGTATTTT
CAGGDRTSTDTQYF
>TRBV28|TRBJ2-1|.|.
TGTGCCAGCAGTTTATATTCCGTACAGGGTGGTGAGCAGTTCTTC
CASSLYSVQGGEQFF
>TRBV30|TRBJ1-2|TRBD1|.
TGTGCCTGGAGTGCCGGACAGGGGGCTTATAACTATGGCTACACCTTC
CAWSAGQGAYNYGYTF
>TRBV2|TRBJ2-2|.|.
TGTGCCAGCAGTCGCGAGGTTTCCGGGGAGCTGTTTTTT
CASSREVSGELFF
>TRBV7-8|TRBJ2-5|.|.
TGTGCCAGCAGCCCCAGTCGGGTAGTTTCTAAAAAGACCCAGTACTTC
CASSPSRVVSKKTQYF
>TRBV18|TRBJ2-2|.|.
TGTGCCAGCTCATTTCAGGAAGCCGGGGAGCTGTTTTTT
CASSFQEAGELFF
>TRBV29-1|TRBJ1-2|.|.
TGCAGCGTTGATCGGGGGATATATGGCTACACCTTC
CSVDRGIYGYTF
>TRBV12-3/TRBV12-4|TRBJ2-7|TRBD1|.
TGTGCCAGCAGTTTAGGGACAGGGGGCGAGCAGTACTTC
CASSLGTGGEQYF
>TRBV6-2/TRBV6-3|TRBJ2-7|TRBD2|.
TGTGCCAGCACCCCGGGCGGGAGCGTCTCCTACGAGCAGTACTTC
CASTPGGSVSYEQYF
>TRBV30|TRBJ1-1|.|once
TGTGCCTGGAGTCTCAGGGTGAGGACTGAAGCTTTCTTT
CAWSLRVRTEAFF
>TRBV7-2|TRBJ1-5|TRBD1|.
TGTGCCAGCAGCTTAGAGGGGACAGGATTCAATCAGCCCCAGCATTTT
CASSLEGTGFNQPQHF
>TRBV7-8|TRBJ2-7|.|.
TGTGCCAGCAGCTTAGCGCGGTCTTCCTACGAGCAGTACTTC
CASSLARSSYEQYF
>TRBV7-8|TRBJ1-2|TRBD1|.
TGTGCCAGCAGCGCGGGACAGAGAATAAACTATGGCTACACCTTC
CASSAGQRINYGYTF
>TRBV7-8|TRBJ1-2|.|once
TGTGCCAGCAGCTTCCAGGGAACGATTGACTATGGCTACACCTTC
CASSFQGTIDYGYTF
>TRBV9|TRBJ1-1|.|.
TGTGCCAGCAGCGCGGACACAGGTGCGACTGAAGCTTTCTTT
CASSADTGATEAFF
>TRBV27|TRBJ1-4|.|.
TGTGCCAGCAGTTTGGTCGACAGAGCTAATGAAAAACTGTTTTTT
CASSLVDRANEKLFF
>TRBV6-5|TRBJ1-6|.|.
TGTGCCAGCAGTTACTCATCAGAACAGGCCCTCCACTTT
CASSYSSEQALHF
>TRBV5-4|TRBJ1-2|TRBD1|.
TGTGCCAGCAGCTCTGACAGGGGGCGGCATGGCTACACCTTC
CASSSDRGRHGYTF
>TRBV4-1|TRBJ2-1|TRBD1|.
TGCGCCAGCAGCCGCGACAGGGCGCTCCTAAAGGATCTTCAGTTCTTC
CASSRDRALLKDLQFF
>TRBV7-8|TRBJ2-7|.|few
TGTGCCAGCAGCTTAGTCGGTATTACCTACGAGCAGTACTTC
CASSLVGITYEQYF
>TRBV6-1|TRBJ2-7|TRBD1|.
TGTGCCAGCAGTGAAGTAACAGGGGGGCTCAACGAGCAGTACTTC
CASSEVTGGLNEQYF
>TRBV3-1/TRBV3-2|TRBJ2-7|.|.
TGTGCCAGCAGCCACAACAGGGCGGCCTACGAGCAGTACTTC
CASSHNRAAYEQYF
>TRBV28|TRBJ1-1|.|once
TGTGCCTCCGGTGAGGTCGACACTGAAGCTTTCTTT
CASGEVDTEAFF